Below are 26 T cell receptor beta chains sequenced from a single sample in a study of cytomegalovirus exposure and HLA in healthy donors. A multiplex PCR was run with 60 Vbeta primers and 13 Jbeta primers. Only in-frame clones appear in the TCRdb table, and some are missing; sequencing was by immunoSEQ multiplex PCR. The sample has roughly 280,000 clones, approximately 70% seen once; the top ten hold approximately 2.3%. The sample taken for sequencing was PBMCs. The source of these receptors is a female donor in good health and CMV-seronegative.

This clone was observed a handful of times. This chain uses TRBV7-9 with TRBJ2-1; maybe TRBD1 (5 bases). The V gene lost 2 bases and the J gene lost 0 bases, with 11 bases spanning the gap. The CDR3 runs 16 residues. The germline CDR1 and CDR2 sequences are SEHNR and FQNEAQ (reference sequence). The CDR3 region is CASSLQGWSSYNEQFF. As DNA, the CDR3 is TGTGCCAGCAGCTTACAGGGTTGGAGCTCCTACAATGAGCAGTTCTTC.

The V and J genes are TRBV19 and TRBJ1-5; 9 nucleotides match TRBD1. J gave up 4 bases and V 7 bases, and 8 bases lay outside the gene matches. Germline-derived CDR1 and CDR2 are LNHDA and SQIVND (reference sequence). This CDR3 has 15 amino acids. This chain's CDR3 is CASTIQDRGNQPQHF. Written as DNA, the CDR3 is TGTGCCAGTACCATTCAGGACAGGGGTAATCAGCCCCAGCATTTT.

Only a few counts were recorded for this clone. The chain has TRBV5-6 and TRBJ1-5; 9 nucleotides match TRBD1. The CDR3 has 15 amino acids. V lost 1 base, J lost 6 bases, and 5 bases stayed unmatched. The germline gives CDR1 SGHDT, CDR2 YYEEEE. CDR3 nucleotides: TGTGCCAGCAGCTTGACAGGGGGCAGATCTCAGCCCCAGCATTTT. It yields the protein CASSLTGGRSQPQHF.

V and J are TRBV6-1 and TRBJ2-3, with D perhaps TRBD2 (6 bases). V was clipped by 2 bases and J by 8 bases, with 20 bases between them. Germline V gene lookup returns CDR1 MNHNS and CDR2 SASEGT. The CDR3 length is 16 residues. The chain's CDR3 is CASSERGGPISLTQYF. The CDR3 region has the DNA TGTGCCAGCAGTGAACGAGGAGGGCCGATTTCCCTTACGCAGTATTTT.

This clone was seen just once. The J gene is TRBJ2-2, the V gene TRBV28; D gene unclear. V gave up 3 bases and J gave up 5 bases, with 4 bases separating them. CDR3 length: 12 residues. CDR1 is MDHEN and CDR2 is SYDVKM in the germline V gene. The CDR3 spells CASSFGTGELFF. In nucleotides, the CDR3 is TGTGCCAGCAGTTTCGGGACCGGGGAGCTGTTTTTT.

The genes are TRBV6-5 and TRBJ1-6; 8 nucleotides line up with TRBD1. The CDR3 is 15 residues long. V was clipped by 3 bases and J by 8 bases; unmatched bases: 6. Germline CDR1 MNHEY, CDR2 SVGAGI. As DNA, the CDR3 is TGTGCCAGCAGTTATGTTGGGACAGGAGATTCACCCCTCCACTTT. This sequence encodes CASSYVGTGDSPLHF.

The CDR3 DNA sequence: TGCGCCAGCAGGAGTGTCGCCTCCTACGAGCAGTACTTC. The encoded protein is CASRSVASYEQYF. The chain links TRBV4-1 to TRBJ2-5; no reliable D call. The J call could be wrong; TRBJ2-7 is a better fit for the DNA end. The V gene's germline CDR1 is MGHRA and CDR2 YSYEKL. This CDR3 region has 13 residues.

V is TRBV5-1 and J is TRBJ2-7; 12 bases map to TRBD1. After removal of 0 bases from V and 7 bases from J, the junction contained 5 bases not matched to a gene. The length of the CDR3 is 15 residues. Germline CDR1 is SGHRS and CDR2 is YFSETQ. This CDR3 is CASSLVGTGGGEQYF. CDR3 in DNA: TGCGCCAGCAGCTTGGTAGGGACAGGGGGCGGGGAGCAGTACTTC.

The count of this clone is one. The chain is built from TRBV28 and TRBJ2-5; D is unclear. CDR1 and CDR2 (germline): MDHEN, SYDVKM. Trimming shortened V by 7 bases and J by 4 bases, and 16 bases separated the two germline ends. This CDR3 comprises 14 residues. CDR3 DNA sequence: TGTGCCAGCAAAAGGTATACGAGGAGAGAGACCCAGTACTTC. Its protein is CASKRYTRRETQYF.

The rearrangement links TRBV11-2 to TRBJ2-3, with TRBD1 as a possible D gene (5 bases). The CDR3 extends over 16 amino acids. V was trimmed by 3 bases and J by 0 bases, leaving 13 bases between them. Germline CDR1 and CDR2: SGHAT and FQNNGV. The CDR3 loop reads CASSFARAGSTDTQYF. DNA for the CDR3: TGTGCCAGCAGCTTTGCCCGGGCAGGGAGCACAGATACGCAGTATTTT.

V is TRBV19 and J is TRBJ2-7; D is uncertain. The germline gives CDR1 LNHDA, CDR2 SQIVND (reference sequence). V dropped 1 base and J dropped 2 bases, with 9 bases sitting between them. The CDR3 runs 14 residues. Here the CDR3 reads CASSIGVGTYEQYF. In DNA form, the CDR3 reads TGTGCCAGTAGTATAGGGGTGGGCACCTACGAGCAGTACTTC.

This sequence joins TRBV11-3 and TRBJ2-1; 10 bases line up with TRBD2. V gave up 4 bases and J gave up 2 bases; unmatched junction bases: 2. Germline V gene lookup returns CDR1 SGHNT and CDR2 YENEEA. This CDR3 spans 15 amino acids. Written as DNA, the CDR3 is TGTGCCAGCAGCTCCCTAGCGGGAGCCTACAATGAGCAGTTCTTC. It specifies CASSSLAGAYNEQFF. Full variable domain (outside the CDR3, taken from reference TRBV11-3 and TRBJ2-1): EAGVVQSPRYKIIEKKQPVAFWCNPISGHNTLYWYLQNLGQGPELLIRYENEEAVDDSQLPKDRFSAERLKGVDSTLKIQPAELGDSAVYLCASSSLAGAYNEQFFGPGTRLTVL.

The V call is TRBV27, the J call TRBJ1-2; 7 bases line up with TRBD1. CDR1 is MNHEY and CDR2 is SMNVEV in the germline V gene (reference sequence). The V segment lost 8 bases and the J segment 5 bases; nucleotides outside the gene matches: 17. This CDR3 is built from 16 residues. CDR3 nucleotide sequence: TGTGCCAGCTCGCGGTCACAGGGGTCCACCGCGTATGGCTACACCTTC. Its protein is CASSRSQGSTAYGYTF.

The chain has TRBV7-9 and TRBJ2-5; 7 nucleotides align to TRBD1. CDR1 is SEHNR and CDR2 is FQNEAQ in the germline V gene (reference sequence). The CDR3 contains 12 residues. Trimming removed 5 bases from V and 5 bases from J; junction bases left unmatched: 2. The CDR3 is CASSQTGETQYF. Written as DNA, the CDR3 is TGTGCCAGCAGCCAGACAGGGGAGACCCAGTACTTC.

The gene calls are TRBV18 and TRBJ2-1; 9 nucleotides line up with TRBD1. Looked up from germline, CDR1 is KGHSH and CDR2 is LQKENI. The CDR3 is 16 residues long. V lost 0 bases, J lost 6 bases, and 6 bases stayed unmatched. The CDR3 DNA sequence: TGTGCCAGCTCACCACCGGGAGGACAGGGGACCAATGAGCAGTTCTTC. Protein product: CASSPPGGQGTNEQFF. The whole variable domain, remainder taken from reference TRBV18 and TRBJ2-1, is NAGVMQNPRHLVRRRGQEARLRCSPMKGHSHVYWYRQLPEEGLKFMVYLQKENIIDESGMPKERFSAEFPKEGPSILRIQQVVRGDSAAYFCASSPPGGQGTNEQFFGPGTRLTVL.

The CDR3 nucleotides are TGTGCCAGCAGCTTGGGGGCAGGGGTTTGGGAGCAGTACTTC. Encoded protein: CASSLGAGVWEQYF. The V gene is TRBV5-6, the J gene TRBJ2-7; possible D gene TRBD1, 6 bases. The ends were cut back, 0 bases at V and 7 bases at J, with 14 bases in the middle. Germline CDR1 and CDR2: SGHDT and YYEEEE. The CDR3 loop spans 14 amino acids.

To note about this clone: Compared with germline, one end of the junction differs, possibly owing to a read error. This sequence joins TRBV7-9 and TRBJ1-2, with 7 bases that match TRBD1. Per germline, CDR1 SEHNR and CDR2 FQNEAQ (reference sequence). There are 17 residues in the CDR3. The CDR3 DNA reads TGTTCCAGCAGCTCCGGGACAGAAGCAACAACGGACTATGGCTACACCTTC. It yields the protein CSSSSGTEATTDYGYTF.

The rearrangement links TRBV18 to TRBJ1-4; D possibly corresponds to TRBD1 (5 bases). Germline CDR1 is KGHSH and CDR2 is LQKENI. CDR3 length: 14 residues. Trimming took off 3 bases at V and 5 bases at J, with 10 bases between the two ends. CDR3 in amino acids: CASSPTVPNEKLFF. In DNA, the CDR3 is TGTGCCAGCTCACCGACAGTACCCAATGAAAAACTGTTTTTT.

A word on this clone: The germline gene is not matched at one end of the junction; a read error may be the cause. The rearrangement links TRBV28 to TRBJ1-2; D gene uncertain. The CDR3 has 11 residues. Looked up from germline, CDR1 is MDHEN and CDR2 is SYDVKM. CDR3 amino acids: CASNVRRSFYF. The CDR3 DNA reads TGTGCCAGCAATGTCAGACGGAGCTTCTATTTC.

This chain uses TRBV25-1 with TRBJ2-1, with TRBD2 matching 8 bases. The junction had 10 bases not matched to a gene; V was cut back by 5 bases and J by 7 bases. This CDR3 is 15 amino acids long. Germline CDR1 reads MGHDK; CDR2 reads SYGVNS. The CDR3 DNA follows: TGTGCCAGCAGTTTCGGCGGGAGGAGTGTGAATGAGCAGTTCTTC. It is translated as CASSFGGRSVNEQFF.

The chain couples TRBV15 to TRBJ1-2, with no clear D. V was cut by 1 base and J by 4 bases, with 7 bases left in between. Germline CDR1 LNHNV, CDR2 YYDKDF (reference sequence). The CDR3 consists of 13 residues. The CDR3 spells CATSRVTVYGYTF. DNA for the CDR3: TGTGCCACCAGCAGAGTAACAGTCTATGGCTACACCTTC. Full variable domain (rest looked up from reference TRBV15 and TRBJ1-2): DAMVIQNPRYQVTQFGKPVTLSCSQTLNHNVMYWYQQKSSQAPKLLFHYYDKDFNNEADTPDNFQSRRPNTSFCFLDIRSPGLGDTAMYLCATSRVTVYGYTFGSGTRLTVV.

This rearrangement joins TRBV7-9 to TRBJ2-1; D possibly corresponds to TRBD1 (6 bases). This CDR3 has 16 amino acids. V was trimmed by 2 bases and J by 6 bases, leaving 17 bases between them. The germline V gene encodes CDR1 SEHNR and CDR2 FQNEAQ (reference sequence). The CDR3 bases are TGTGCCAGCAGCTTATTTCCCTGGACAGCTATCAATGAGCAGTTCTTC. Protein: CASSLFPWTAINEQFF.

CDR3 region: CSVGQGAWPQFYEQFF. Written as DNA, the CDR3 is TGCAGCGTGGGACAGGGGGCATGGCCACAGTTCTATGAGCAGTTCTTC. This sequence joins TRBV29-1 and TRBJ2-1; 12 bases are a match to TRBD1. Trimming took 6 bases from V and 8 from J; bases not matched to a gene: 14. CDR3 length: 16 amino acids. Germline loops: CDR1 SQVTM, CDR2 ANQGSEA.

This chain joins TRBV7-9 and TRBJ2-2; TRBD1 is a possible D gene (6 bases). CDR1 SEHNR and CDR2 FQNEAQ come from the germline V gene (reference sequence). The V end was cut by 6 bases, the J end by 6 bases, with 17 bases between. CDR3 length equals 15 residues. The CDR3, as DNA: TGTGCCAGCAGGGACCACAGGGTTCGCGCCGGGGAGCTGTTTTTT. The encoded protein is CASRDHRVRAGELFF.

This chain uses TRBV25-1 with TRBJ2-1; TRBD2 matches at 7 bases. The V and J ends lost 2 bases and 6 bases, in that order; junction bases with no gene match: 10. Per germline, CDR1 MGHDK and CDR2 SYGVNS. This CDR3 is 16 amino acids long. This CDR3 is CASSEGGAGPLNEQFF. The DNA for the CDR3 is TGTGCCAGCAGTGAAGGGGGAGCGGGACCTCTCAATGAGCAGTTCTTC. Full variable domain (remainder filled in from reference TRBV25-1 and TRBJ2-1): EADIYQTPRYLVIGTGKKITLECSQTMGHDKMYWYQQDPGMELHLIHYSYGVNSTEKGDLSSESTVSRIRTEHFPLTLESARPSHTSQYLCASSEGGAGPLNEQFFGPGTRLTVL.

The sample holds one count of this clone. The chain links TRBV29-1 to TRBJ1-1, with D unresolved. The length of the CDR3 is 13 residues. V shed 5 bases and J shed 2 bases, with 12 bases lying between them. Looked up from germline, CDR1 is SQVTM and CDR2 is ANQGSEA. The CDR3 DNA follows: TGCAGCGTTTTAACAGAGTACAACACTGAAGCTTTCTTT. The encoded protein is CSVLTEYNTEAFF. The full variable domain, completed using reference TRBV29-1 and TRBJ1-1, is SAVISQKPSRDICQRGTSLTIQCQVDSQVTMMFWYRQQPGQSLTLIATANQGSEATYESGFVIDKFPISRPNLTFSTLTVSNMSPEDSSIYLCSVLTEYNTEAFFGQGTRLTVV.